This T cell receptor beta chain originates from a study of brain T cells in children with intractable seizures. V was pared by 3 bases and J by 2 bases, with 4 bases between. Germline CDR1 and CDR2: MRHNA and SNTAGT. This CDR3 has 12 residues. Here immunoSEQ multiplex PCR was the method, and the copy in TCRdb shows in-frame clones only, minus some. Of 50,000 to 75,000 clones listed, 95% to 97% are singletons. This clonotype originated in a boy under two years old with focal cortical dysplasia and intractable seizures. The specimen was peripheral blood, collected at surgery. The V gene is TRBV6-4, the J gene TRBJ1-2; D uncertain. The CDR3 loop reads CASSDGNYGYTF. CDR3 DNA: TGTGCCAGCAGTGATGGGAACTATGGCTACACCTTC.